Described below is a single T cell receptor beta chain sequence and its context. Its antigen is not identified. The record originates from a study of shared clonotypes between healthy human individuals. The study, taken as a whole, reports: Naive subsets, compared against memory subsets, generally had larger estimated richness values. Compared with clonotypes that all four donors shared, non-shared clonotypes had lower generation probabilities.

CDR1 and CDR2 (germline): WSHSY, SAAADI. The V and J ends lost 8 bases and 1 base, in that order; junction bases with no gene match: 8. The CDR3 has 15 residues. CD4+ cells yielded CD45RA+ naive and CD45RA-negative memory subsets. Splitting of each subset's genomic DNA was done evenly across several immunoSEQ plates. Data came from immunoSEQ multiplex PCR; TCRdb stores just in-frame clones and leaves some out. The profile shows about 2,500,000 clones, around nine tenths of them singletons. The TCR sequence derives from a young man in good health. The J gene is TRBJ2-3, the V gene TRBV10-2, with 8 bases matching TRBD2. The sequencing input was naive CD4+ T cells sorted from blood. Regarding subset: CD45RA+ positively selected. This CDR3 is CASSLLAGRTDTQYF. CDR3 bases: TGCGCCAGCTCCCTCTTAGCGGGGCGCACAGATACGCAGTATTTT.